Listed below are T cell receptor beta chains from one sample, sequenced in a study of cytomegalovirus exposure and HLA in healthy donors. The protocol was immunoSEQ multiplex PCR, while the TCRdb copy is restricted to in-frame clones and leaves out a portion. The sample holds fewer than 100,000 clones, around 80% seen once. Material: PBMCs. These receptors came from a woman aged 55-69 years in good health and CMV-seronegative. Both conserved end residues are part of each CDR3. A D gene is named only where the DNA matches it firmly. Size is stated for part of the rows, as once, few or many counts, or as a class when the clone is expanded.

D gene,V gene,CDR3 length,J gene,clone size,CDR3 DNA,CDR3 protein
TRBD1,TRBV5-6,14,TRBJ1-2,few,TGTGCCAGCAGTCCACAGGGGGCCAACTATGGCTACACCTTC,CASSPQGANYGYTF
.,TRBV5-6,14,TRBJ2-7,.,TGTGCCAGCAGCTTGATGGCATCAAACTACGAGCAGTACTTC,CASSLMASNYEQYF
TRBD2,TRBV7-8,17,TRBJ2-3,.,TGTGCCAGCAGCTTAGCTGCAGCGGGAACCCACACAGATACGCAGTATTTT,CASSLAAAGTHTDTQYF
TRBD2,TRBV9,16,TRBJ2-1,.,TGTGCCAGCAGCCCTAGACTAGCGGGAATGTACAATGAGCAGTTCTTC,CASSPRLAGMYNEQFF
.,TRBV4-3,15,TRBJ1-2,.,TGCGCCAGCACCCCGGTGGTTTTTTCTAACTATGGCTACACCTTC,CASTPVVFSNYGYTF
TRBD1,TRBV19,16,TRBJ1-4,.,TGTGCCAGTAGGGGACAGGGCCGTACAACTAATGAAAAACTGTTTTTT,CASRGQGRTTNEKLFF
.,TRBV27,17,TRBJ2-6,.,TGTGCCAGCAGCCAAAGAGGCGGGTTTCCGGGGGCCAACGTCCTGACTTTC,CASSQRGGFPGANVLTF
.,TRBV19,13,TRBJ2-7,.,TGTGCCAGTAGTATAGATCGATCGGGGGAGCAGTACTTC,CASSIDRSGEQYF
TRBD2,TRBV13,16,TRBJ2-5,.,TGTGCCAGCAGCCGGAGGACTAGCGGGGCCCAAGAGACCCAGTACTTC,CASSRRTSGAQETQYF
TRBD1,TRBV13,16,TRBJ2-7,.,TGTGCCAGCAGCTTAGTGGGTGGGACAGGGACCTACGAGCAGTACTTC,CASSLVGGTGTYEQYF
TRBD2,TRBV6-4,20,TRBJ2-4,.,TGTGCCAGCAGTGACCCATTTACTAGCGGGAGCGCTACGAAGGGTAAATTGGAGGACTTC,CASSDPFTSGSATKGKLEDF
TRBD1,TRBV18,15,TRBJ1-3,.,TGTGCCAGCTCACTACCGGGACAGGGGGCAAACACCATATATTTT,CASSLPGQGANTIYF
.,TRBV5-1,11,TRBJ2-7,few,TGCGCCAGCAGCTTGGAGCGCGAGCAGTACTTC,CASSLEREQYF
.,TRBV30,13,TRBJ2-7,once,TGTGCCTGGAGTGTCAGGGCCTCCTACGAGCAGTACTTC,CAWSVRASYEQYF
TRBD1,TRBV6-6,14,TRBJ2-2,.,TGTGCCAGCAGGGACAGGTCGAACACCGGGGAGCTGTTTTTT,CASRDRSNTGELFF
TRBD1,TRBV5-6,16,TRBJ2-5,.,TGTGCCAGCAGTTCACCCGACAGGGCGCATCGGGAGACCCAGTACTTC,CASSSPDRAHRETQYF
TRBD1,TRBV25-1,15,TRBJ2-3,.,TGTGCCAGCAGTGAGACAGGGGGCCCCACAGATACGCAGTATTTT,CASSETGGPTDTQYF
.,TRBV5-5,16,TRBJ1-2,.,TGTGCCAGCAGCTTGCTCCCGGACAGAGGATCCTATGGCTACACCTTC,CASSLLPDRGSYGYTF
.,TRBV5-1,16,TRBJ1-1,once,TGCGCCAGCAGCTTGGATTCGGGGTACGGGAACACTGAAGCTTTCTTT,CASSLDSGYGNTEAFF
TRBD1,TRBV30,15,TRBJ2-5,few,TGTGCCTCAGGCCTACGGGACAGGGCCGTCGAGACCCAGTACTTC,CASGLRDRAVETQYF
.,TRBV6-1,15,TRBJ1-2,few,TGTGCCAGCAGTTTGGCCGGGACACTTAACTATGGCTACACCTTC,CASSLAGTLNYGYTF
TRBD2,TRBV4-3,19,TRBJ2-6,.,TGCGCCAGCAGCCAAGATCTAACTAGCGGTCCCTCTGGGGCCAACGTCCTGACTTTC,CASSQDLTSGPSGANVLTF